These 9 T cell receptor beta chains share one sample of origin, sequenced in a study of CD8 T cells in Susac syndrome. With random hexamers, reverse transcription was performed on roughly 0.5 to 1 ug of RNA. TCRdb processed the immunoSEQ multiplex PCR reads anew with MiXCR; each CDR3 protein has one entry. The table shows 150,000 or so distinct CDR3 sequences, with just over 90% occurring only once. Material for sequencing was CD4+ T cells from PBMCs. The receptors shown here come from a human donor in good health.

This clonotype was observed a single time. The chain couples TRBV7-2 to TRBJ1-3, with TRBD1 matching 9 bases. Germline V lookup: CDR1 SGHTA, CDR2 FQGNSA. V was pared by 3 bases and J by 4 bases, with 7 bases of the junction left unmatched. The CDR3 consists of 16 residues. The CDR3 here is CASSLGGTGSGNTIYF. The CDR3 region has the DNA TGTGCCAGCAGCTTGGGCGGGACAGGGTCCGGAAACACCATATATTTT.

This chain connects TRBV5-1 to TRBJ2-1; the D is unclear. Trimming shortened V by 1 base and J by 2 bases, and 7 bases separated the two germline ends. Germline assignment: CDR1 SGHRS and CDR2 YFSETQ. The CDR3 extends over 14 amino acids. In DNA form, the CDR3 reads TGCGCCAGCAGCTTGAAAACAGCCTACAATGAGCAGTTCTTC. Translated, it gives CASSLKTAYNEQFF.

V usage is TRBV9 and J usage is TRBJ1-2; D not resolved. This CDR3 region has 13 residues. Germline V CDR1 and CDR2: SGDLS, YYNGEE. The V gene lost 3 bases and the J gene lost 0 bases, with 6 bases spanning the gap. The CDR3 sequence is CASSAVSNYGYTF. CDR3 DNA sequence: TGTGCCAGCAGCGCGGTGTCTAACTATGGCTACACCTTC.

The V and J genes are TRBV29-1 and TRBJ2-4; 7 nucleotides line up with TRBD1. CDR3 length: 13 residues. In germline, CDR1 is SQVTM, CDR2 ANQGSEA. The V and J ends lost 0 bases and 8 bases, in that order; junction bases with no gene match: 4. This chain's CDR3 is CSVEDKGGHIQYF. The CDR3 coding sequence is TGCAGCGTTGAAGATAAAGGGGGCCACATTCAGTACTTC.

The chain links TRBV29-1 to TRBJ1-1; 7 bases match TRBD1. CDR3 length equals 13 residues. Per germline, CDR1 SQVTM and CDR2 ANQGSEA. The trim removed 6 bases at V and 1 base at J, leaving 5 bases unmatched. The CDR3 nucleotides read TGCAGCGTCGAGGGGGCGCAGAACACTGAAGCTTTCTTT. Protein product: CSVEGAQNTEAFF.

The chain employs TRBV9 and TRBJ2-7, with D possibly matching TRBD2 (6 bases). Trimming left V 0 bases short and J 3 bases short, with 13 bases between. Looked up from germline, CDR1 is SGDLS and CDR2 is YYNGEE. The CDR3 covers 15 residues. DNA of the CDR3: TGTGCCAGCAGCGTAGGTGCTAGCGATAGCTACGAGCAGTACTTC. Its protein is CASSVGASDSYEQYF.

The rearrangement uses TRBV6-2 or TRBV6-3 and TRBJ2-7, with 10 bases that match TRBD1. Germline CDR1 reads MNHEY; CDR2 reads SVGEGT. This CDR3 has 17 residues. The junction had 8 bases not matched to a gene; V was cut back by 1 base and J by 2 bases. The CDR3 DNA reads TGTGCCAGCAGTTACTACCCCGGACAGGGGGGGGCCTACGAGCAGTACTTC. This translates into CASSYYPGQGGAYEQYF.

J is TRBJ2-7 and V is TRBV9, with TRBD1 identical over 7 bases. The V gene's germline CDR1 is SGDLS and CDR2 YYNGEE. J lost 0 bases, V lost 4 bases, and 4 bases had no gene match. The CDR3 contains 14 residues. The CDR3 coding sequence is TGTGCCAGCAGCCGAGGGACAGTCTCCTACGAGCAGTACTTC. It yields the protein CASSRGTVSYEQYF.

This chain links TRBV2 with TRBJ2-3; 14 bases agree with TRBD2. The CDR3 extends over 15 amino acids. After removal of 6 bases from V and 6 bases from J, the junction contained 5 bases not matched to a gene. The germline V gene encodes CDR1 SNHLY and CDR2 FYNNEI. CDR3 DNA: TGTGCCAGCAGACGACTAGCGGGGGGGCCGGATACGCAGTATTTT. It specifies CASRRLAGGPDTQYF.